The 32 T cell receptor beta chains below all came from one sample that was sequenced in a study of blood T cell repertoires in COVID-19. Method: immunoSEQ multiplex PCR; TCRdb's copy keeps in-frame clones and lacks some. The sample contains some 240,000 clones, 90% of which appear only once. The material sequenced was peripheral blood. The receptors were gathered from a woman in her fifties or sixties with COVID-19, enrolled during active disease.

The chain carries TRBV13 and TRBJ2-7; 7 bases match TRBD1. Trimming cost V 5 bases and J 6 bases; bases outside gene matches: 4. The germline CDR1 and CDR2 sequences are PRHDT and FYEKMQ (reference sequence). The CDR3 spans 12 residues. The CDR3 DNA follows: TGTGCCAGCAGCACGCCAGGGGGCGAGCAGTACTTC. Its translation: CASSTPGGEQYF.

This clone came up once. This rearrangement joins TRBV5-5 to TRBJ1-4; no firm D call. This CDR3 has 15 residues. Germline assignment: CDR1 SGHKS and CDR2 YYEKEE (reference sequence). The germline V and J ends were trimmed by 4 bases and 5 bases, with 15 bases remaining between them. CDR3 protein: CASSPIYDLNEKLFF. The CDR3 nucleotides read TGTGCCAGCAGCCCGATATACGACTTAAATGAAAAACTGTTTTTT.

The rearrangement joins TRBV2 to TRBJ1-5; 8 bases map to TRBD1. The ends lost 4 bases at V and 4 bases at J; junction bases unmatched: 6. The CDR3 is 15 residues long. CDR1 SNHLY and CDR2 FYNNEI come from the germline V gene. CDR3 bases: TGTGCCAGCAGTGCAAGCCGGACAGGGAATCAGCCCCAGCATTTT. Protein: CASSASRTGNQPQHF.

This clone was detected once. The CDR3 coding sequence is TGTGCCAGTAGTATTCGTGGGGCGCTCACAGATACGCAGTATTTT. The encoded protein is CASSIRGALTDTQYF. The gene calls are TRBV19 and TRBJ2-3, with D possibly being TRBD1 (5 bases). This CDR3 is built from 15 residues. Trimming left V 3 bases short and J 2 bases short, with 12 bases between. Germline-derived CDR1 and CDR2 are LNHDA and SQIVND (reference sequence).

This rearrangement joins TRBV6-2 or TRBV6-3 to TRBJ1-6, with a weak D call TRBD1 (5 bases). The CDR3 is 13 amino acids. V was trimmed by 5 bases and J by 7 bases, leaving 9 bases between them. The germline V gene has CDR1 MNHEY and CDR2 SVGEGT. The CDR3 loop is CASSDRLNSPLHF. The CDR3 nucleotides are TGTGCCAGCAGTGACAGACTCAATTCACCCCTCCACTTT.

The V gene is TRBV7-9, the J gene TRBJ1-4, with 10 bases matching TRBD1. Losses at the gene ends were 0 bases for V and 2 bases for J; bases not matched to a gene: 0. This CDR3 comprises 16 residues. Germline lookup yields CDR1 SEHNR and CDR2 FQNEAQ (reference sequence). The CDR3 sequence is CASSLAGQGTNEKLFF. Here the CDR3 DNA reads TGTGCCAGCAGCTTAGCGGGACAGGGGACTAATGAAAAACTGTTTTTT.

This clone turned up a few times. This chain joins TRBV27 and TRBJ1-5; tentative D call: TRBD1 (5 bases). From germline, CDR1 is MNHEY and CDR2 SMNVEV (reference sequence). The V and J ends lost 4 bases and 7 bases respectively, with 11 bases between them. The CDR3 is 13 residues long. The CDR3 nucleotides are TGTGCCAGCAGTTCTACAGGCCTCCAGCCCCAGCATTTT. As protein: CASSSTGLQPQHF.

V is TRBV29-1 and J is TRBJ2-7; no reliable D call. The V and J ends lost 4 bases and 0 bases respectively, with 10 bases between them. The germline V gene encodes CDR1 SQVTM and CDR2 ANQGSEA. The CDR3 has 13 residues. The CDR3 DNA is TGCAGCGTTGTGGAGATAATCTCCTACGAGCAGTACTTC. Translating it yields CSVVEIISYEQYF.

V and J are TRBV21-1 and TRBJ2-1; the D segment call TRBD2 is taken from the table without a DNA check. TRBV21-1 is a documented pseudogene. This CDR3 spans 16 amino acids. The DNA for the CDR3 is TGTGCCAGCAGCAAACATCCTAGCGGGGGGTCTAAGGGGCCGTTCTTC. Protein sequence: CASSKHPSGGSKGPFF.

V is TRBV2 and J is TRBJ1-6; D gene unclear. The CDR3 loop spans 16 amino acids. The germline V and J ends were trimmed by 4 bases and 0 bases, with 10 bases remaining between them. CDR1 and CDR2 (germline): SNHLY, FYNNEI. This CDR3 reads CASSAEFASYNSPLHF. The DNA for the CDR3 is TGTGCCAGCAGTGCGGAGTTCGCCTCCTATAATTCACCCCTCCACTTT.

This chain joins TRBV5-1 and TRBJ1-4; 7 bases fit TRBD1. The ends lost 0 bases at V and 7 bases at J; junction bases unmatched: 6. From germline, CDR1 is SGHRS and CDR2 YFSETQ. The CDR3 is 15 residues long. The DNA for the CDR3 is TGCGCCAGCAGCTTGGGACAGGGTTATGGTGAAAAACTGTTTTTT. Its translation is CASSLGQGYGEKLFF.

The chain recombines TRBV2 with TRBJ2-1, with 8 bases that match TRBD2. The CDR3 is 12 amino acids. V gave up 6 bases and J gave up 11 bases; unmatched junction bases: 6. Germline CDR1 reads SNHLY; CDR2 reads FYNNEI. The CDR3 DNA reads as TGTGCCAGCAGGACATCTAGCGGGCAGCAGTTCTTC. It codes for CASRTSSGQQFF.

This chain joins TRBV7-2 and TRBJ2-1; TRBD2 aligns across 14 bases. Germline assignment: CDR1 SGHTA and CDR2 FQGNSA. The trim removed 3 bases at V and 7 bases at J, leaving 5 bases unmatched. This CDR3 contains 16 residues. The CDR3 nucleotides read TGTGCCAGCAGCTTGACTAGCGGGGGGGCCTGGAATGAGCAGTTCTTC. This sequence encodes CASSLTSGGAWNEQFF.

This rearrangement joins TRBV6-2 or TRBV6-3 to TRBJ1-2; D not certain. The germline gives CDR1 MNHEY, CDR2 SVGEGT. The CDR3 totals 14 residues. V lost 5 bases and J lost 4, with 14 bases in between. The CDR3 loop reads CASSTSEYFYGYTF. The CDR3 DNA sequence: TGTGCCAGCAGTACCTCCGAGTACTTCTATGGCTACACCTTC.

The rearrangement links TRBV18 to TRBJ1-2, with D maybe TRBD1 (5 bases). Germline V gene sequence: CDR1 KGHSH, CDR2 LQKENI. V was shortened by 5 bases and J by 1 base, with 11 bases between the two germline ends. This CDR3 is 14 amino acids long. The CDR3 spells CASSTRQNNYGYTF. The DNA for the CDR3 is TGTGCCAGCTCAACAAGACAGAATAACTATGGCTACACCTTC.

The chain combines TRBV5-1 with TRBJ2-5, with TRBD1 matching over 7 bases. Trimming at V came to 0 bases and at J to 5 bases, leaving 10 bases not matched to a gene. Looked up from germline, CDR1 is SGHRS and CDR2 is YFSETQ. The CDR3 has 16 amino acids. The DNA for the CDR3 is TGCGCCAGCAGCTTGGCCTTAGGGGGCGCCAGGGAGACCCAGTACTTC. Amino acids: CASSLALGGARETQYF.

This clone was seen only a few times. The rearrangement links TRBV5-4 to TRBJ1-1; 7 bases fit TRBD1. The CDR3 runs 15 residues. Germline lookup yields CDR1 SGHNT and CDR2 YYREEE (reference sequence). The ends lost 4 bases at V and 0 bases at J; junction bases unmatched: 6. CDR3 region: CASSQGGYMNTEAFF. CDR3 in DNA: TGTGCCAGCAGCCAGGGGGGTTACATGAACACTGAAGCTTTCTTT.

V is TRBV3-1 (or the pseudogene TRBV3-2) and J is TRBJ2-5, with 10 positions matching TRBD2. The CDR3 spans 17 residues. Germline CDR1 reads LGHDT; CDR2 reads YNNKEL (reference sequence). V was clipped by 0 bases and J by 5 bases; unmatched bases: 9. In DNA, the CDR3 is TGTGCCAGCAGCCAAGAGTTTGTACTAGCGGGGAGGGAGACCCAGTACTTC. Translated: CASSQEFVLAGRETQYF.

The chain uses TRBV18 and TRBJ2-2; 12 nucleotides match TRBD1. Germline CDR1 KGHSH, CDR2 LQKENI. The CDR3 is made up of 15 amino acids. V was pared by 6 bases and J by 5 bases, with 4 bases of the junction left unmatched. This CDR3 is CASSPGQGATGELFF. The CDR3, as DNA: TGTGCCAGCTCGCCGGGACAGGGGGCGACCGGGGAGCTGTTTTTT.

The chain combines TRBV5-4 with TRBJ2-7; 11 positions agree with TRBD2. Germline CDR1 and CDR2: SGHNT and YYREEE (reference sequence). This CDR3 is 17 amino acids long. Trimming removed 4 bases from V and 0 bases from J; junction bases left unmatched: 9. The CDR3 reads CASSPTSGVESSYEQYF. The CDR3 DNA reads TGTGCCAGCAGCCCGACTAGCGGGGTAGAGAGCTCCTACGAGCAGTACTTC.

The rearrangement links TRBV5-1 to TRBJ2-3; TRBD2 is a possible D gene (5 bases). The CDR3 covers 15 residues. Deletions cut 0 bases from V and 4 bases from J, with 12 bases between. Germline CDR1 and CDR2: SGHRS and YFSETQ. The CDR3 reads CASSLGSRRADTQYF. CDR3 nucleotide sequence: TGCGCCAGCAGCTTGGGGTCTAGGCGGGCAGATACGCAGTATTTT.

DNA of the CDR3: TGTGCCAGCAGCTTGTGGGGGGGGCAAGAGACCCAGTACTTC. Translation: CASSLWGGQETQYF. The V and J genes are TRBV5-4 and TRBJ2-5, with 7 nucleotides matching TRBD2. J was trimmed by 2 bases and V by 1 base; bases with no gene match: 2. The length of the CDR3 is 14 residues. Germline lookup yields CDR1 SGHNT and CDR2 YYREEE (reference sequence).

The chain employs TRBV4-1 and TRBJ2-7; weak D call: TRBD1 (6 bases). V lost 1 base, J lost 3 bases, and 13 bases lay in between. The CDR3 contains 15 residues. CDR1 and CDR2 (germline): MGHRA, YSYEKL. CDR3 region: CASSQVWDTDYEQYF. The CDR3 DNA reads as TGCGCCAGCAGCCAAGTCTGGGACACCGACTACGAGCAGTACTTC.

This clone was seen just once. This chain links TRBV5-1 with TRBJ2-1; a possible D gene is TRBD1 (6 bases). V was trimmed by 0 bases and J by 16 bases, leaving 11 bases between them. Per the germline V gene, CDR1 is SGHRS and CDR2 is YFSETQ. The CDR3 is 11 residues long. The CDR3 here is CASSLGTEDFF. The CDR3 DNA is TGCGCCAGCAGCTTGGGGACAGAGGACTTCTTC. Drawing the rest from reference TRBV5-1 and TRBJ2-1, the complete variable domain is KAGVTQTPRYLIKTRGQQVTLSCSPISGHRSVSWYQQTPGQGLQFLFEYFSETQRNKGNFPGRFSGRQFSNSRSEMNVSTLELGDSALYLCASSLGTEDFFGPGTRLTVL.

The CDR3 DNA reads TGTGCCAGCAGTTACCCCAGCGGGGGGACTGGCTATGGCTACACCTTC. This codes for CASSYPSGGTGYGYTF. V is TRBV6-2 or TRBV6-3 and J is TRBJ1-2, with TRBD1 as a possible D gene (5 bases). V lost 2 bases and J lost 4, with 17 bases in between. The germline V gene has CDR1 MNHEY and CDR2 SVGEGT. CDR3 length: 16 residues.

The rearrangement uses TRBV7-8 and TRBJ2-1; 9 bases line up with TRBD1. The CDR3 is 20 amino acids. V lost 5 bases to trimming and J lost 6 bases; unmatched junction nucleotides: 23. CDR1 is SGHVS and CDR2 is FQNEAQ in the germline V gene. CDR3 region: CASSPWMGQGRQSRGNEQFF. CDR3 nucleotides: TGTGCCAGCAGCCCCTGGATGGGACAGGGTAGGCAATCTCGGGGCAATGAGCAGTTCTTC.

This clone was recorded a few times. Other DNA sequences in the same sample also yield this CDR3. The rearrangement links TRBV6-2 or TRBV6-3 to TRBJ2-7, with 12 bases identical to TRBD2. The germline V gene has CDR1 MNHEY and CDR2 SVGEGT. The V segment lost 0 bases and the J segment 3 bases; nucleotides outside the gene matches: 0. The CDR3 contains 15 residues. CDR3 sequence reads: CASSYSTSGGYEQYF. The DNA of the CDR3 is TGTGCCAGCAGTTACTCGACTAGCGGGGGCTACGAGCAGTACTTC.

The J gene is TRBJ2-1, the V gene TRBV19; D is perhaps TRBD2 (6 bases). The CDR3 extends over 13 amino acids. Germline-derived CDR1 and CDR2 are LNHDA and SQIVND (reference sequence). V was trimmed by 7 bases and J by 5 bases, leaving 12 bases between them. The CDR3 loop is CASNGGTNNEQFF. The CDR3 DNA sequence: TGTGCCAGTAACGGGGGAACTAACAATGAGCAGTTCTTC.

The V call is TRBV7-9, the J call TRBJ1-3; the D is unclear. CDR3 length equals 15 residues. Germline V gene sequence: CDR1 SEHNR, CDR2 FQNEAQ (reference sequence). V lost 6 bases, J lost 4 bases, and 16 bases lay in between. CDR3 sequence reads: CASRLMELRGNTIYF. CDR3 coding DNA: TGTGCCAGCAGATTGATGGAGCTCAGAGGAAACACCATATATTTT.

V is TRBV4-2 and J is TRBJ2-7; D call uncertain. Between the trimmed V and J ends, which lost 0 bases and 5 bases, there was a span of 14 bases. Germline loops: CDR1 LGHNA, CDR2 YNFKEQ. CDR3 length: 15 amino acids. CDR3 region: CASSQDGRLTDEQYF. CDR3 nucleotide sequence: TGTGCCAGCAGCCAAGATGGTCGACTGACTGACGAGCAGTACTTC.

The genes are TRBV5-6 and TRBJ1-6; D call uncertain. Per germline, CDR1 SGHDT and CDR2 YYEEEE. The CDR3 spans 15 residues. V was shortened by 0 bases and J by 4 bases, with 8 bases between the two germline ends. The CDR3 reads CASSLGPVYNSPLHF. As DNA, the CDR3 is TGTGCCAGCAGCTTGGGGCCCGTTTATAATTCACCCCTCCACTTT.

This chain joins TRBV6-5 and TRBJ1-5, with D possibly matching TRBD1 (5 bases). The germline V and J ends were trimmed by 7 bases and 11 bases, with 18 bases remaining between them. Germline loops: CDR1 MNHEY, CDR2 SVGAGI. The CDR3 consists of 13 residues. The CDR3 is CASNGGEKEAQHF. The CDR3 DNA follows: TGTGCCAGCAACGGAGGGGAGAAAGAGGCCCAGCATTTT.